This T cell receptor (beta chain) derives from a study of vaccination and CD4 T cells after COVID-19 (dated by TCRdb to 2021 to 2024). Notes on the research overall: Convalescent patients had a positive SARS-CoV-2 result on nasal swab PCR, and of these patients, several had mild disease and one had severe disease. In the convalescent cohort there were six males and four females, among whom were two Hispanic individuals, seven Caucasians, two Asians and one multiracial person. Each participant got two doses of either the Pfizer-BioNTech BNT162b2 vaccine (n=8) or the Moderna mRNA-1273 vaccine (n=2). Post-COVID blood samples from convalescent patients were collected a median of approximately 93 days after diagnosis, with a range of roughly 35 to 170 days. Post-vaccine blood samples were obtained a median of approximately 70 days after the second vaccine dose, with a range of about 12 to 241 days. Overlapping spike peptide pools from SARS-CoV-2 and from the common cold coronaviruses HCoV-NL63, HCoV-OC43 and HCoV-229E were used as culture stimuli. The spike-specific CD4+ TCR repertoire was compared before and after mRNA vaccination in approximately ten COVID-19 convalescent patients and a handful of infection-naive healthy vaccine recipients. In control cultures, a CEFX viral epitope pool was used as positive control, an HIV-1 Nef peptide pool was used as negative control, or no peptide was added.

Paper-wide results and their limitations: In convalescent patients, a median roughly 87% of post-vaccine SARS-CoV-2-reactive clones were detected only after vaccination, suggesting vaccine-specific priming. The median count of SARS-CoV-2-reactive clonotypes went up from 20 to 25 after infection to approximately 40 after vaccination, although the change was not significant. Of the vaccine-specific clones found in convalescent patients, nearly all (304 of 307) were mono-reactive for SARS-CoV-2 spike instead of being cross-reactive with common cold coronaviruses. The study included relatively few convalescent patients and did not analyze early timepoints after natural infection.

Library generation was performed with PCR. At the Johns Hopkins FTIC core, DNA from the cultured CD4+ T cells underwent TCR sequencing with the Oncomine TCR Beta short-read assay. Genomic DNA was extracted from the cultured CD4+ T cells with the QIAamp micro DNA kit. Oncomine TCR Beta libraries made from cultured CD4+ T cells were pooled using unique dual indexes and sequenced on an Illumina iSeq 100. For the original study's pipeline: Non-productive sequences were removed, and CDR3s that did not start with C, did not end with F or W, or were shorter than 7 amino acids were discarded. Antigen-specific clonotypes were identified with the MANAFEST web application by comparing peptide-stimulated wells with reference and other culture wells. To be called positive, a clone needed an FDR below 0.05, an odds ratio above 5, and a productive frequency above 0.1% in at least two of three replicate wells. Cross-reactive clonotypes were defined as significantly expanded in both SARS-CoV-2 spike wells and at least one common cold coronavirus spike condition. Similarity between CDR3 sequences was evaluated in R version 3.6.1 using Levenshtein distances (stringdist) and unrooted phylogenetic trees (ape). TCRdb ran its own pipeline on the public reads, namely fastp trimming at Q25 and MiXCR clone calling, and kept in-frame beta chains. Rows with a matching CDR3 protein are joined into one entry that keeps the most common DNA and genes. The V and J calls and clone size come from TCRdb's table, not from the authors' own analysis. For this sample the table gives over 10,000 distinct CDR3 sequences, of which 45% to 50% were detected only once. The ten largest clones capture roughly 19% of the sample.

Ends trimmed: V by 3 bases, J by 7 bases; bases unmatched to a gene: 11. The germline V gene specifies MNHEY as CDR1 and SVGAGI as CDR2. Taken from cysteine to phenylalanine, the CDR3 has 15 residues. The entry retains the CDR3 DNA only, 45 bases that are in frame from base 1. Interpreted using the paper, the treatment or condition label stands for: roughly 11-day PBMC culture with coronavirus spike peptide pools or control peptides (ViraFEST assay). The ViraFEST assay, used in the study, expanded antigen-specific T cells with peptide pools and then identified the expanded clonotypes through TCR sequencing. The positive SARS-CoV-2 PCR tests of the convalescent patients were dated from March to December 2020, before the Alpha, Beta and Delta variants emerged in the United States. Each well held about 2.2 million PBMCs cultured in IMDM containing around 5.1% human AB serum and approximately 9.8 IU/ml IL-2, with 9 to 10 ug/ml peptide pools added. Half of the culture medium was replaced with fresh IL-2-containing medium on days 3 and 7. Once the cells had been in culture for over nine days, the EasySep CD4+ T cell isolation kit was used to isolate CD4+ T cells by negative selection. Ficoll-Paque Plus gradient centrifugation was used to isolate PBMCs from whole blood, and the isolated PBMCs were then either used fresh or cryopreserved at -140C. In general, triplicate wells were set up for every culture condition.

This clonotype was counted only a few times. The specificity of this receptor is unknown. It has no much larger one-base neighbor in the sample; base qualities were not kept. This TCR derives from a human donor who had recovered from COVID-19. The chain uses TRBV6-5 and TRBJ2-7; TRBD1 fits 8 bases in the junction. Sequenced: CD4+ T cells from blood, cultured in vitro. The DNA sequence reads TGTGCCAGCAGTTATTCTCCGACAGGGGTGTGGGAGCAGTACTTC. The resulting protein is CASSYSPTGVWEQYF.